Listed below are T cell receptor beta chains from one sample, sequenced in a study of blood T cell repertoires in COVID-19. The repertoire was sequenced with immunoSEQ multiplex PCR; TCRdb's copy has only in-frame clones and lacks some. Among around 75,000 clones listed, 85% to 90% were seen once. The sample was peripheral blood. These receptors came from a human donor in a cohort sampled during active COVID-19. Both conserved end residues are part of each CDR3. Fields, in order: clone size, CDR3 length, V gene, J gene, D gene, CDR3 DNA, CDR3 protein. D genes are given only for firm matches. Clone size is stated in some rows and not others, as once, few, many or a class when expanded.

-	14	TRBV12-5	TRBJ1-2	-	TGTGCTAGTGGGGCCCCCTTAGCCAACTATGGCTACACCTTC	CASGAPLANYGYTF
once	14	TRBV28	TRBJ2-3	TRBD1	TGTGCCACCTCGGGACAGGGGTACACAGATACGCAGTATTTT	CATSGQGYTDTQYF
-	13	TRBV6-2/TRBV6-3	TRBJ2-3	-	TGTGCCAGCAGCCGCCGGGAGTCAAATACGCAGTATTTT	CASSRRESNTQYF
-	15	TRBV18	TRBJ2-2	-	TGTGCCAGCTCACCACCTAGCGCGAACACCGGGGAGCTGTTTTTT	CASSPPSANTGELFF
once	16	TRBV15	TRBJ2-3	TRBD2	TGTGCCACCAGCAGAGCCCAGCGGGGGGGCCAAGATACGCAGTATTTT	CATSRAQRGGQDTQYF
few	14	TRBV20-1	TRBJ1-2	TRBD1	TGCAGTGCTAGTGATGGACAGGCGAACTATGGCTACACCTTC	CSASDGQANYGYTF
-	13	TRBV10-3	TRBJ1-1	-	TGTGCCATCAGTGGGAGCCAGGGCACTGAAGCTTTCTTT	CAISGSQGTEAFF
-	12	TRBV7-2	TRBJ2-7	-	TGTGCCAGCAGCGGGACTTCCTACGAGCAGTACTTC	CASSGTSYEQYF
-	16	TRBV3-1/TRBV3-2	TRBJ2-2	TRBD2	TGTGCCAGCAGCCCGCCCGGGAGGGGTAACACCGGGGAGCTGTTTTTT	CASSPPGRGNTGELFF
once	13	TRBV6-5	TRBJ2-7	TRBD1	TGTGCCAGCAGCCCCGGGACAGCCTACGAGCAGTACTTC	CASSPGTAYEQYF
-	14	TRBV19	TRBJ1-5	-	TGTGCCAGTAGCACACAGGGTGGCAATCAGCCCCAGCATTTT	CASSTQGGNQPQHF
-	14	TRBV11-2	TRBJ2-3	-	TGTGCCAGCAGCCGCGGCGTCAGCGCAGATACGCAGTATTTT	CASSRGVSADTQYF
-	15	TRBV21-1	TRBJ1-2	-	TGTGCCAGCAGCGCCGGAAGGGGGCTGATCTATGGCTACACCTTC	CASSAGRGLIYGYTF
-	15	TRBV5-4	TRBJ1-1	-	TGTGCCAGCAGCTTGGTTCAGGGCGGAGGGACTGAAGCTTTCTTT	CASSLVQGGGTEAFF
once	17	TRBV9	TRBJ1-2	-	TGTGCCAGCAGTCCTCCGGCGGGCAAACCTCTTCCTATGCGTTACACCTTC	CASSPPAGKPLPMRYTF
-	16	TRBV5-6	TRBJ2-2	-	TGTGCCAGCAGCTTGTATAAGGGGGCGAACACCGGGGAGCTGTTTTTT	CASSLYKGANTGELFF
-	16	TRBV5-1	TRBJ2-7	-	TGCGCCAGCAGCCAAAGGGACTTCCCGAGCTCCTACGAGCAGTACTTC	CASSQRDFPSSYEQYF
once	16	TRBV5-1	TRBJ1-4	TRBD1	TGCGCCAGCAGCCCCCGGGACAGGAAGAAGAATGAAAAACTGTTTTTT	CASSPRDRKKNEKLFF
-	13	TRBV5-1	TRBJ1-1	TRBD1	TGCGCCAGCCGAGGACAGGACTGGACTGAAGCTTTCTTT	CASRGQDWTEAFF
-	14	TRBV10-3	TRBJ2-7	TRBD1	TGTGCCATCAGTGGGACAGGGGTCCTCTACGAGCAGTACTTC	CAISGTGVLYEQYF
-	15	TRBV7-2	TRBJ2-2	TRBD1	TGTGCCAGCAACCCGGGACAGGGGAAGACCGGGGAGCTGTTTTTT	CASNPGQGKTGELFF
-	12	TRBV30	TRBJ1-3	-	TGTGCCTGGAGACAGTCTGGAAACACCATATATTTT	CAWRQSGNTIYF
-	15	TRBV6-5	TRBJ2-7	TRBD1	TGTGCCAGCAGGTCGGACAGGGTAGTGTCCTACGAGCAGTACTTC	CASRSDRVVSYEQYF
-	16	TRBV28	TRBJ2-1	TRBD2	TGTGCCAGCAGTCCCCTAGCGGGAGGGCTAATGAAGGAGCAGTTCTTC	CASSPLAGGLMKEQFF
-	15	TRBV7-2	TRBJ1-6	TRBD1	TGTGCCAGCAGTTCGGACAGGGTGGCCGGGTCACCCCTCCACTTT	CASSSDRVAGSPLHF
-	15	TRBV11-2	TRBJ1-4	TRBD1	TGTGCCAGCAGCTTAGGGGGACAGGGCTTCGAAAAACTGTTTTTT	CASSLGGQGFEKLFF
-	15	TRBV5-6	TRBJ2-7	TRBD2	TGTGCCAGCAGCTTGACTAGCGGGTACTCCTACGAGCAGTACTTC	CASSLTSGYSYEQYF
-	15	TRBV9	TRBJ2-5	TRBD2	TGTGCCAGCAGCGTAGGGACTAGCGGGGGCGAGACCCAGTACTTC	CASSVGTSGGETQYF
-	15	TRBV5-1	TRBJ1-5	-	TGCGCCAGCAGCTTGGATGTGGGGGGAGGTCAGCCCCAGCATTTT	CASSLDVGGGQPQHF
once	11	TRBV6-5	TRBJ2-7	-	TGTGCCAGCACGAGACTTTACGAGCAGTACTTC	CASTRLYEQYF
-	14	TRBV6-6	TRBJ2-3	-	TGTGCCAGCAGCTTACAGGGGCGGGGAGATACGCAGTATTTT	CASSLQGRGDTQYF
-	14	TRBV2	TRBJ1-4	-	TGTGCCAGCAGTGAACAGGGACTTAATGAAAAACTGTTTTTT	CASSEQGLNEKLFF
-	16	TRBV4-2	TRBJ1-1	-	TGTGCCAGCAGCCAAGAAAGTGGAGCAGGGGTTGAAAGAGCTTTCTTT	CASSQESGAGVERAFF
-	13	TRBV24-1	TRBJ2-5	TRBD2	TGTGCCACCGGAGCGGGAGGGGGAGAGACCCAGTACTTC	CATGAGGGETQYF
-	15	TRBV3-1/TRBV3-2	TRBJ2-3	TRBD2	TGTGCCAGCAGCCAAGGACTAGCGGTAACAGATACGCAGTATTTT	CASSQGLAVTDTQYF
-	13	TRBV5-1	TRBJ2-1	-	TGCGCCAGCAGCCCCGGGACTCTGGATGAGCAGTTCTTC	CASSPGTLDEQFF
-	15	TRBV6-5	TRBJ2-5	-	TGTGCCAGCAGTTACTCGATAGTAGACCAAGAGACCCAGTACTTC	CASSYSIVDQETQYF
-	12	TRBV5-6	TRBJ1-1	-	TGTGCCAGCAGCTTGGCGCGGAATGAAGCTTTCTTT	CASSLARNEAFF
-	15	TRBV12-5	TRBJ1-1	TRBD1	TGTGCTAGTGCCCCTCCGACAGGGTTGAACACTGAAGCTTTCTTT	CASAPPTGLNTEAFF
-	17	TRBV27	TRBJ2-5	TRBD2	TGTGCCAGCCGGACTAGCGGGGGGGCCATACCTCAAGAGACCCAGTACTTC	CASRTSGGAIPQETQYF
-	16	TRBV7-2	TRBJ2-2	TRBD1	TGTGCCAGCAGCTCCAGACAGGGGCATGGGACCGGGGAGCTGTTTTTT	CASSSRQGHGTGELFF